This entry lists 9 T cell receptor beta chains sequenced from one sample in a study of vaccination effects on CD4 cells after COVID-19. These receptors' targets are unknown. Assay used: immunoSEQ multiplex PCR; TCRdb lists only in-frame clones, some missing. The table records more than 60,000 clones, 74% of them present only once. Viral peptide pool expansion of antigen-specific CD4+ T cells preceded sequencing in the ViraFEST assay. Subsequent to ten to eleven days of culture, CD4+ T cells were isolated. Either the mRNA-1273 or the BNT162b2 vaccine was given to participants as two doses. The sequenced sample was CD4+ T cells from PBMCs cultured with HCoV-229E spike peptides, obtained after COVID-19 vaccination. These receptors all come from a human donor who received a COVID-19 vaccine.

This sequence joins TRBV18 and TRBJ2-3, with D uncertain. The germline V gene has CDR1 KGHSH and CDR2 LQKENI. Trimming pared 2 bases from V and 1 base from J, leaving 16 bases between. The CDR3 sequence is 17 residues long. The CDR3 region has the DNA TGTGCCAGCTCACCAGGGGTGGGCCGAATTGGCACAGATACGCAGTATTTT. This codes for CASSPGVGRIGTDTQYF.

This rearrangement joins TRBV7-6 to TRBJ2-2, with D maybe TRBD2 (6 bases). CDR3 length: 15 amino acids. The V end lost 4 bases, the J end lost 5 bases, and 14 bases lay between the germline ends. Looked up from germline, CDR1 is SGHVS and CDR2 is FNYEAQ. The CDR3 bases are TGTGCCAGCAGCTGGTCCGGGACTTTAACCGGGGAGCTGTTTTTT. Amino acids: CASSWSGTLTGELFF.

DNA for the CDR3: TGCGCCAGCAGCCATGGGGACAGGGATAATGAAAAACTGTTTTTT. It encodes CASSHGDRDNEKLFF. This chain uses TRBV4-3 with TRBJ1-4; 9 nucleotides line up with TRBD1. V lost 3 bases to trimming and J lost 4 bases; unmatched junction nucleotides: 3. The CDR3 length is 15 residues. CDR1 is LGHNA, CDR2 YSLEER, per germline.

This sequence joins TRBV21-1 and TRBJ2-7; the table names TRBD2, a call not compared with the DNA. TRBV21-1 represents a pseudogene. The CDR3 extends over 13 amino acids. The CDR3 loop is CASSKVPRGGNYV. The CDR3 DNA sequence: TGTGCCAGCAGCAAAGTACCGAGGGGGGGCAATTACGTC.

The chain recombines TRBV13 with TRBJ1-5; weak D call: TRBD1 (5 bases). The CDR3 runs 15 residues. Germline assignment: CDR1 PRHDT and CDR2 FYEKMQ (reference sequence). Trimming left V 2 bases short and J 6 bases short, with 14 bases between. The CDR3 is CASSLRAGLGQPQHF. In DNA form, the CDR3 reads TGTGCCAGCAGCTTAAGGGCAGGGTTAGGTCAGCCCCAGCATTTT.

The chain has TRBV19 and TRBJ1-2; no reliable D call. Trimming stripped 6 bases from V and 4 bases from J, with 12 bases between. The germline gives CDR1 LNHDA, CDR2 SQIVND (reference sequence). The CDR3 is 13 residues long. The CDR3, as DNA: TGTGCCAGTAGCCTGACACCAGGCTATGGCTACACCTTC. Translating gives CASSLTPGYGYTF. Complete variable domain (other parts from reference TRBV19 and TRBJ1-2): DGGITQSPKYLFRKEGQNVTLSCEQNLNHDAMYWYRQDPGQGLRLIYYSQIVNDFQKGDIAEGYSVSREKKESFPLTVTSAQKNPTAFYLCASSLTPGYGYTFGSGTRLTVV.

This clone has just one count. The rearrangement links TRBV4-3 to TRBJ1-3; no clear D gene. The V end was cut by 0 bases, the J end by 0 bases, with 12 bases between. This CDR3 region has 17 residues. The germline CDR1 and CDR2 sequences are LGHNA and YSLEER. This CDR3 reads CASSQDHVQSSGNTIYF. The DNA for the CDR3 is TGCGCCAGCAGCCAAGATCACGTCCAGAGCTCTGGAAACACCATATATTTT.

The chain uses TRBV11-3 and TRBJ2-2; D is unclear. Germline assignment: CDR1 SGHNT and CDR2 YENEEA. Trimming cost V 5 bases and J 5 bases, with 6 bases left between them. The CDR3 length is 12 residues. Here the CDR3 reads CASSPQTGELFF. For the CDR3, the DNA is TGTGCCAGCAGCCCCCAAACCGGGGAGCTGTTTTTT.

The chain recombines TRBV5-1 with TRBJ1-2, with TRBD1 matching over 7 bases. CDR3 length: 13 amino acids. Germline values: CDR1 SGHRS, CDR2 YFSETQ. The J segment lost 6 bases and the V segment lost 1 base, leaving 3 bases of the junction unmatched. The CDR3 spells CASSLTGEDGYTF. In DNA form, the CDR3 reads TGCGCCAGCAGCTTGACAGGGGAGGATGGCTACACCTTC.